The sequence of this T cell receptor (beta chain) was determined in a study of cytomegalovirus exposure and HLA in healthy donors. Study details: There were roughly 110 million unique TCR beta sequences, drawn from 200 million or so T cells, in an earlier analysis.

In this sample, this clone turned up a few times. Its matching antigen is unknown. Primers included in the PCR were 60 Vbeta and 13 Jbeta primers. Profiled with immunoSEQ multiplex PCR; TCRdb holds only in-frame clones, not every one. The sample lists about 150,000 clones; roughly 9.4% were seen once. General study findings and limits: Sequencing likely produced, as an artifact, a cluster of highly shared sequence variants.

Sequences were obtained from PBMCs. This TCR came from a male donor in good health and CMV-seronegative.

The CDR3 DNA reads TGTGCCATCAGTAGACAGGGCTACGAGCAGTACTTC. Translation: CAISRQGYEQYF. The chain joins TRBV10-3 to TRBJ2-7; 7 bases are shared with TRBD1. Trimming took 5 bases from V and 3 from J; bases not matched to a gene: 1. CDR3 length: 12 residues. Germline lookup yields CDR1 ENHRY and CDR2 SYGVKD.